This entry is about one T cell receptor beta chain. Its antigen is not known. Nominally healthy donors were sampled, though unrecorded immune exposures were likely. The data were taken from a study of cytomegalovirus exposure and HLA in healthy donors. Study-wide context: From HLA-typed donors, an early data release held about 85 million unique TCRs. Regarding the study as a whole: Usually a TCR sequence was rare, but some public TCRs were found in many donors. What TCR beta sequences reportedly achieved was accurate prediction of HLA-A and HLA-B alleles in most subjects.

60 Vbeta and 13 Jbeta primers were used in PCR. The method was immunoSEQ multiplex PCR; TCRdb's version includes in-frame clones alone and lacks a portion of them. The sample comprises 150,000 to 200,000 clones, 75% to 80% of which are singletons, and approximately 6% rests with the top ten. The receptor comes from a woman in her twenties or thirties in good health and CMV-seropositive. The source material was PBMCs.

CDR3 nucleotides: TGTGCCAGCAGCTCCCTATCGAGAGGCTCCTATAATTCACCCCTCCACTTT. Amino acid sequence: CASSSLSRGSYNSPLHF. The chain is built from TRBV7-3 and TRBJ1-6; the D is unclear. V lost 4 bases to trimming and J lost 0 bases, with 13 bases between them. The CDR3 covers 17 residues. Per the germline V gene, CDR1 is SGHTA and CDR2 is FQGTGA.